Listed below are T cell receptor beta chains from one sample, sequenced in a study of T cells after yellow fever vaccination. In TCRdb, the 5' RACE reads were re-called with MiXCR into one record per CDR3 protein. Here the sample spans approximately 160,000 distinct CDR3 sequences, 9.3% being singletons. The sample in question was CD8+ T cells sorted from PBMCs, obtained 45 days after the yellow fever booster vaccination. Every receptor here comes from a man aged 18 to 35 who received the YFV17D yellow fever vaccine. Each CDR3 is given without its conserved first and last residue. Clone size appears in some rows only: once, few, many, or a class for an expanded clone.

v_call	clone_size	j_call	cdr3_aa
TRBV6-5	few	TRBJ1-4	ASSYQGREKLF
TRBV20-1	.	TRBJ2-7	SASGGGRYEQY
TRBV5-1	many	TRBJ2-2	ASSPAGDSTNTGELF
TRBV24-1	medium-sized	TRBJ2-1	ATSLTGGYNEQF
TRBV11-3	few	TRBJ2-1	ASSSTSGGAHEQF
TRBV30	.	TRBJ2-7	ACWVLYEQY
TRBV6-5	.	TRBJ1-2	ASSTAGGTSGYT
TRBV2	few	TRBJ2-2	ASSDFSNTGELF
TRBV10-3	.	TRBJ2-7	AISESDRGGHEQY
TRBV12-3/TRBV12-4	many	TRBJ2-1	ASSFGLGNEQF
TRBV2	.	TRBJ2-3	ARRDYSTDTQY
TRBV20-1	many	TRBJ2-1	SARYGGGYLNYNEQF
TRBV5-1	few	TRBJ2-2	ASSLGDDWTNTGELF
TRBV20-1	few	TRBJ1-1	SARDLRSMNTEAF
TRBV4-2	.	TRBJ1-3	ASSQDRTEEAHTIY
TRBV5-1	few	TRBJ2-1	ASSLGTGDEQF
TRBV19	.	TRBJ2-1	ASSRGRGASNEQF
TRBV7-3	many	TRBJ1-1	ASSPWGSGTEAF
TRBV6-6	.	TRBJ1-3	ASSYFNRGALRSGNTIY
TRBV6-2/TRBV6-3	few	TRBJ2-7	AAGGAVSYEQY
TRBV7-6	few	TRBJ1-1	ASSLAGPGTEAF
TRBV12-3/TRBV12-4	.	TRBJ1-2	ASSLSGRTYGYT
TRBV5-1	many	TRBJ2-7	ASSLSREQY
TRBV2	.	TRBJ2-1	ASSPEWGLGEQF
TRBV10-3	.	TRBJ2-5	ATGVQETQY
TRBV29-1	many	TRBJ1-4	SVEEMGLGEKLF
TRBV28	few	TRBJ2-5	ASSFPLGETQY
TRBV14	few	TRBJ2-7	ASSRGVGQATYEQY
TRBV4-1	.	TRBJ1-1	ASSRDGDMNSEAF
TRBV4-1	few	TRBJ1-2	ASSQEGQGRDGYT